What follows are 15 T cell receptor beta chains derived from one specimen sequenced in a study of T cell responses to AZD1222 COVID-19 vaccine. Assay used: immunoSEQ multiplex PCR; TCRdb lists only in-frame clones, some missing. The sample lists 85,000 to 130,000 clones, roughly 88% seen once, with 5% to 5.5% in the top ten. This specimen consisted of peripheral blood, obtained on day 0 of AZD1222 vaccination. Receptors were obtained from an adult in good health.

This clone was seen a single time. This rearrangement joins TRBV5-6 to TRBJ1-3, with D perhaps TRBD1 (6 bases). Germline loops: CDR1 SGHDT, CDR2 YYEEEE. Trimming removed 0 bases from V and 3 bases from J, with 13 bases in between. This CDR3 spans 16 amino acids. This CDR3 reads CASSLAGGFVGNTIYF. CDR3 DNA: TGTGCCAGCAGCTTGGCGGGGGGCTTCGTTGGAAACACCATATATTTT.

The rearrangement joins TRBV28 to TRBJ1-2, with no clear D. In germline, CDR1 is MDHEN, CDR2 SYDVKM. V shed 2 bases and J shed 8 bases, with 15 bases lying between them. CDR3 length: 14 amino acids. The CDR3, as DNA: TGTGCCAGCAGTTTAAACCGGATCGGTGGGGGCTACACCTTC. Translated, it gives CASSLNRIGGGYTF.

V is TRBV10-3 and J is TRBJ2-1; D is unclear. Trimming took off 4 bases at V and 6 bases at J, with 7 bases between the two ends. The CDR3 runs to 12 residues. The germline V gene encodes CDR1 ENHRY and CDR2 SYGVKD. CDR3 DNA: TGTGCCATCAGTGTTGGTAGCAATGAGCAGTTCTTC. Amino acids: CAISVGSNEQFF.

The rearrangement joins TRBV5-1 to TRBJ1-1; 8 bases agree with TRBD1. The CDR3 extends over 17 amino acids. Germline trimming cut 4 bases from V and 4 bases from J; bases unmatched to any gene: 15. Germline V CDR1 and CDR2: SGHRS, YFSETQ. CDR3 sequence reads: CASSPKTGDLRFTEAFF. DNA of the CDR3: TGCGCCAGCAGCCCTAAGACAGGGGACTTAAGATTCACTGAAGCTTTCTTT.

The rearrangement links TRBV7-3 to TRBJ2-1, with TRBD2 identical over 7 bases. This CDR3 is 13 amino acids long. Germline-derived CDR1 and CDR2 are SGHTA and FQGTGA. The V and J ends lost 4 bases and 10 bases, in that order; junction bases with no gene match: 7. DNA for the CDR3: TGTGCCAGCAGCTACCTGCGGGAGAGCGAGCAGTTCTTC. Protein: CASSYLRESEQFF.

The chain is built from TRBV6-5 and TRBJ2-7; TRBD2 matches at 10 bases. The V gene end was trimmed by 6 bases and the J gene end by 3 bases; junction bases not matched to a gene: 8. Germline loops: CDR1 MNHEY, CDR2 SVGAGI. There are 15 residues in the CDR3. This chain's CDR3 is CASRPRLAGLYEQYF. The CDR3 bases are TGTGCCAGCAGACCACGACTAGCGGGCCTCTACGAGCAGTACTTC.

The V and J genes are TRBV6-5 and TRBJ1-1; tentatively, D is TRBD1 (6 bases). The CDR3 spans 14 residues. The V and J ends lost 6 bases and 9 bases respectively, with 20 bases between them. Germline CDR1 is MNHEY and CDR2 is SVGAGI. The CDR3 loop reads CASRGAAGSNQAFF. The CDR3 DNA reads TGTGCCAGCAGGGGGGCGGCAGGTTCTAATCAAGCTTTCTTT.

The chain carries TRBV12-5 and TRBJ1-4, with 7 positions matching TRBD1. The CDR3 length is 16 residues. Germline trimming cut 4 bases from V and 7 bases from J; bases unmatched to any gene: 12. Germline V gene sequence: CDR1 LGHNT, CDR2 FRNRAP. CDR3 sequence (DNA): TGTGCTAGTGGTTCCCACCAGGGGGAGGGCGTTGAAAAACTGTTTTTT. Its translation is CASGSHQGEGVEKLFF. Looking up the rest from reference TRBV12-5 and TRBJ1-4 gives the full variable domain: DARVTQTPRHKVTEMGQEVTMRCQPILGHNTVFWYRQTMMQGLELLAYFRNRAPLDDSGMPKDRFSAEMPDATLATLKIQPSEPRDSAVYFCASGSHQGEGVEKLFFGSGTQLSVL.

This clone was counted a single time. The chain uses TRBV20-1 and TRBJ2-3; D is uncertain. Germline CDR1 and CDR2: DFQATT and SNEGSKA (reference sequence). This CDR3 spans 12 amino acids. V lost 3 bases and J 4 bases, leaving 8 bases between the germline ends. This chain's CDR3 is CSASDRADTQYF. The CDR3 DNA sequence: TGCAGTGCTAGTGATCGGGCAGATACGCAGTATTTT.

About this clone itself: Other nucleotide sequences in the sample specify the same CDR3. This sequence joins TRBV18 and TRBJ1-1, with TRBD1 as a possible D gene (6 bases). Germline CDR1 and CDR2: KGHSH and LQKENI. Trimming stripped 0 bases from V and 5 bases from J, with 13 bases between. This CDR3 is built from 15 residues. CDR3 in DNA: TGTGCCAGCTCACCACCGGAGGGGGGTGGGACTGAAGCTTTCTTT. Translation gives CASSPPEGGGTEAFF.

The chain has TRBV27 and TRBJ2-1, with D perhaps TRBD2 (6 bases). Germline V gene lookup returns CDR1 MNHEY and CDR2 SMNVEV (reference sequence). This CDR3 has 13 residues. V was clipped by 0 bases and J by 7 bases, with 7 bases between them. The CDR3 bases are TGTGCCAGCAGTTTATCGGAGGGGAATGAGCAGTTCTTC. Translated, it gives CASSLSEGNEQFF.

V usage is TRBV5-1 and J usage is TRBJ2-6; a possible D gene is TRBD1 (6 bases). The CDR3 spans 16 residues. V lost 4 bases, J lost 0 bases, and 11 bases lay in between. Looked up from germline, CDR1 is SGHRS and CDR2 is YFSETQ. The CDR3 here is CASSQGTFSGANVLTF. CDR3 in DNA: TGCGCCAGCAGCCAGGGGACCTTCTCTGGGGCCAACGTCCTGACTTTC.

The V call is TRBV2, the J call TRBJ2-4; D not resolved. This CDR3 has 18 amino acids. CDR1 SNHLY and CDR2 FYNNEI come from the germline V gene. The ends were cut back, 0 bases at V and 0 bases at J, with 15 bases in the middle. The CDR3 is CASSEALQLDGAKNIQYF. The CDR3 DNA reads as TGTGCCAGCAGTGAAGCGCTTCAGCTAGATGGAGCCAAAAACATTCAGTACTTC.

The chain employs TRBV4-1 and TRBJ1-1; 7 bases line up with TRBD1. V was clipped by 0 bases and J by 11 bases; unmatched bases: 12. CDR3 length: 15 amino acids. Germline V gene lookup returns CDR1 MGHRA and CDR2 YSYEKL. The CDR3 DNA reads as TGCGCCAGCAGCCAAGATGGGACAGTGAATGTACGGGCTTTCTTT. Translating gives CASSQDGTVNVRAFF.

Here the CDR3 reads CASSIGFRRNTEAFF. CDR3 coding DNA: TGTGCCAGTAGTATTGGTTTTAGAAGGAACACTGAAGCTTTCTTT. This rearrangement joins TRBV19 to TRBJ1-1; D call uncertain. V lost 3 bases to trimming and J lost 1 base, with 12 bases between them. Germline CDR1 is LNHDA and CDR2 is SQIVND (reference sequence). The CDR3 is made up of 15 amino acids. The complete variable domain, with remaining parts taken from reference TRBV19 and TRBJ1-1, reads DGGITQSPKYLFRKEGQNVTLSCEQNLNHDAMYWYRQDPGQGLRLIYYSQIVNDFQKGDIAEGYSVSREKKESFPLTVTSAQKNPTAFYLCASSIGFRRNTEAFFGQGTRLTVV.